This T cell receptor (beta chain) was found in a study of T cells in localized non-small cell lung cancer. Study-level results: Within adjacent lung there appeared a median approximately 62 of the top 100 tumor clones. Because researchers sequenced only one region of the tumor, heterogeneity is still possible. Peak T cell clonality was found in uninvolved adjacent lung, exceeding tumor. Longer overall survival was seen with higher T cell density measured in blood.

Germline loops: CDR1 MNHGY, CDR2 SAAAGT. The CDR3 runs 18 residues. V dropped 5 bases and J dropped 0; count of bases not matched to a gene: 11. Method: immunoSEQ multiplex PCR; TCRdb's copy keeps in-frame clones and lacks some. Of about 13,000 clones in the sample, 28% were seen once. This clone has a handful of counts. The antigen remains unidentified. Here the sequenced sample was lung tumor tissue, taken before any cancer treatment. The sequence was collected from a female donor older than 55 with stage I lung adenocarcinoma. This chain joins TRBV6-8 and TRBJ2-1; 9 bases are shared with TRBD2. CDR3 sequence (DNA): TGTGCCAGCAGTGATCGGTTAGCGGGAGTCGTCTCCTACAATGAGCAGTTCTTC. This sequence encodes CASSDRLAGVVSYNEQFF.